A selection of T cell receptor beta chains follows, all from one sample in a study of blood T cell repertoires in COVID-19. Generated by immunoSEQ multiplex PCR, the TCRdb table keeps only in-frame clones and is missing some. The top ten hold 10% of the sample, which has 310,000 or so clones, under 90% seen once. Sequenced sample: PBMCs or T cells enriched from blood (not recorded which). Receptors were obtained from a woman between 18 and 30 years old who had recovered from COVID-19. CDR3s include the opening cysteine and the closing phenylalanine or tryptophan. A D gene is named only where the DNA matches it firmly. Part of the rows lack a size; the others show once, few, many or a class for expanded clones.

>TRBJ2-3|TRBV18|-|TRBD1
CASSLGQGFTDTQYF
TGTGCCAGCTCCCTGGGACAGGGCTTCACAGATACGCAGTATTTT
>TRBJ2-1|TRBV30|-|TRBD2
CAWSVGRGRVYNEQFF
TGTGCCTGGAGTGTAGGGCGGGGGAGAGTCTACAATGAGCAGTTCTTC
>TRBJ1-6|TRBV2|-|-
CASRGSSSSSPLHF
TGTGCCAGCAGGGGGAGTTCTTCCAGTTCACCCCTCCACTTT
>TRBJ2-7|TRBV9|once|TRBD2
CASSVGASGSYEQYF
TGTGCCAGCAGCGTAGGGGCTAGCGGCTCCTACGAGCAGTACTTC
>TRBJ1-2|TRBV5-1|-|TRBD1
CASSFTHRGGYTF
TGCGCCAGCAGCTTTACGCACAGGGGTGGCTACACCTTC
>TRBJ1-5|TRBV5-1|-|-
CASSTDSDQPQHF
TGCGCCAGCAGCACAGACAGTGATCAGCCCCAGCATTTT
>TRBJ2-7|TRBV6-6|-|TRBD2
CASSSFGTSGAYEQYF
TGTGCCAGCAGTTCCTTCGGGACTAGCGGAGCCTACGAGCAGTACTTC
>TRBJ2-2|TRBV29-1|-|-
CSVKPPEDTGELFF
TGCAGCGTTAAACCCCCTGAGGACACCGGGGAGCTGTTTTTT
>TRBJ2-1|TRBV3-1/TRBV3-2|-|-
CASSQGTDNEQFF
TGTGCCAGCAGCCAAGGAACAGACAATGAGCAGTTCTTC
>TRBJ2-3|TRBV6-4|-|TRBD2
CASRAGLAADTQYF
TGTGCCAGCAGGGCGGGACTAGCAGCAGATACGCAGTATTTT
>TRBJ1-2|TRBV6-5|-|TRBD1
CASSYSDRGIDGYTF
TGTGCCAGCAGTTACTCAGACAGGGGGATCGATGGCTACACCTTC
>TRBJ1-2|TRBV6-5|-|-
CASSSRRGNYGYTF
TGTGCCAGCAGCAGCCGGCGGGGTAACTATGGCTACACCTTC
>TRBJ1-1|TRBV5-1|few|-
CASSLKQGRGTEAFF
TGCGCCAGCAGCTTGAAACAGGGCCGAGGCACTGAAGCTTTCTTT
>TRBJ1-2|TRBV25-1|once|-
CASSDGGESYGYTF
TGTGCCAGCAGTGATGGCGGGGAGAGCTATGGCTACACCTTC
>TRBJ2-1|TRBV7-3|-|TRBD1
CASSLSVVGQGVVQFF
TGTGCCAGCAGCTTATCTGTTGTCGGACAGGGGGTCGTGCAGTTCTTC
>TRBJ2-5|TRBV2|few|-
CASSLEWQGGETQYF
TGTGCCAGCAGTTTAGAATGGCAGGGAGGAGAGACCCAGTACTTC
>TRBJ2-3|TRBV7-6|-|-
CASSLGYRSTDTQYF
TGTGCCAGCAGCTTAGGTTACAGGTCCACAGATACGCAGTATTTT
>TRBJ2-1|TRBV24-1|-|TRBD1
CATSDHPGTGGGNEQFF
TGTGCCACCAGTGATCACCCCGGGACAGGGGGAGGCAATGAGCAGTTCTTC
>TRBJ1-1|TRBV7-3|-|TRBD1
CASSSTGETEAFF
TGTGCCAGCAGCTCGACAGGGGAAACTGAAGCTTTCTTT
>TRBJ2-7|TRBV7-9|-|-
CASSLPRLPSYEQYF
TGTGCCAGCAGCTTACCCCGGTTGCCCTCCTACGAGCAGTACTTC
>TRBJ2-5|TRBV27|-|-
CASSLMGAETQYF
TGTGCCAGCAGTTTAATGGGAGCGGAGACCCAGTACTTC
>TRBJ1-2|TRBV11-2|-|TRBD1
CASSSQGVVSGYGYTF
TGTGCCAGCAGCTCACAGGGGGTAGTATCTGGCTATGGCTACACCTTC
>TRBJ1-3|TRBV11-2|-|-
CASSLPPRGKGNTIYF
TGTGCCAGCAGCTTACCTCCCCGGGGAAAGGGAAACACCATATATTTT
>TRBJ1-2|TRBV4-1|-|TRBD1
CASSQEGQIFTGYTF
TGCGCCAGCAGCCAAGAGGGACAGATTTTTACGGGCTACACCTTC
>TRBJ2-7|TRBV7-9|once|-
CASSLGGQASSYEQYF
TGTGCCAGCAGCTTAGGGGGGCAGGCCAGCTCCTACGAGCAGTACTTC
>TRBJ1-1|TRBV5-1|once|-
CASSRYRDGTEAFF
TGCGCCAGCAGCCGTTACAGAGACGGCACTGAAGCTTTCTTT
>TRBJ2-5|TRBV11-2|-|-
CASSLDGIIAVQETQYF
TGTGCCAGCAGCTTAGATGGGATTATAGCGGTCCAAGAGACCCAGTACTTC
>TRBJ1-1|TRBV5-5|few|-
CASSWWGENTEAFF
TGTGCCAGCAGCTGGTGGGGGGAAAACACTGAAGCTTTCTTT